This TCR beta chain was retrieved from a study of blood T cell repertoires in COVID-19. Study as a whole: Sources were T cells, B-cell-depleted T cells, or PBMCs; the material itself was cDNA or gDNA.

In its sample, this clone was seen once. Original processing notes: Quantification of nucleated cells was approximated via reference gene primer amplification. This table comes from immunoSEQ multiplex PCR, and its TCRdb copy is limited to in-frame clones, with some not included. V, J and clone size are those of that table, while D and trimming were read from the DNA. The sample includes roughly 250,000 clones, approximately 79% of them seen just once. Source material: peripheral blood. The sequence came from an elderly woman with active or convalescent COVID-19.

The CDR3 protein is CASSQEGRGSGNTGELFF. CDR3 nucleotide sequence: TGTGCCAGCAGCCAAGAGGGTCGAGGTAGCGGGAACACCGGGGAGCTGTTTTTT. The chain employs TRBV4-2 and TRBJ2-2, with a tentative D call TRBD2 (6 bases). Trimming removed 0 bases at V and 1 base at J, with 15 bases between. There are 18 residues in the CDR3. In germline, CDR1 is LGHNA, CDR2 YNFKEQ.